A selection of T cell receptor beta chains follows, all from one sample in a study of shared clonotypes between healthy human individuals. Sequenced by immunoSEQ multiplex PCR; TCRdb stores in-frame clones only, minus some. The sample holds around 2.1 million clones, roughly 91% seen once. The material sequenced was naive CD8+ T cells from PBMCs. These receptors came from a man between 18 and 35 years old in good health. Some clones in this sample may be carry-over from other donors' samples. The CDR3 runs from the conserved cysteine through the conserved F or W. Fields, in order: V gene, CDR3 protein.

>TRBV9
CASSTHQSSYEQYF
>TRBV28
CASSLYGVGGTEAFF
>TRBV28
CASSTPDRVAEKLFF
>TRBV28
CASASPARVGSYNEQFF
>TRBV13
CASSDSLSYEQYF
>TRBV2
CASSEVYRQPQHF
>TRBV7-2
CASSPGRLNTEAFF
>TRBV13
CASSLAGHNEQFF
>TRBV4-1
CASSHGEVPDTQYF
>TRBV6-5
CASSYGGTSVWEQFF
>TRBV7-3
CASRPDRSYNEQFF
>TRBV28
CASSFGAGGGSTDTQYF
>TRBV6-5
CASRGQAYTDTQYF
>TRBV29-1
CSALANQETQYF
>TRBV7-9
CASSSDRGETQYF
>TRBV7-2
CASSLDEGSGELFF
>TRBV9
CASSVDSPRSGELFF
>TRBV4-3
CASSQVLHYEAEQFF
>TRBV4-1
CASMGQLQETQYF
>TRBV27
CASSTPAGVADTQYF
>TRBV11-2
CASSRDVHLTYEQYF
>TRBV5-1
CASSLAGPTRTVTYEQYF
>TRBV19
CASSIDRGLSYNEQFF
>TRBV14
CASSHKLDRAYNEQFF
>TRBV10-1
CASSYHRGDTGELFF
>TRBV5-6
CASSLDWSGGLQETQYF
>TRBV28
CASSHRRGSGANVLTF
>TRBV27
CASSVGPQVETQYF
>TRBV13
CASSSRLADEQFF
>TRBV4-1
CASSRGKGSYNEQFF
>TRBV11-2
CASTTTLRSNTGELFF
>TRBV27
CASSLVLAGGSYEQYF
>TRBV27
CASSPRPGQYSNQPQHF
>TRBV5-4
CASSFVGGNTEAFF
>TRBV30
CAWSVGGTSSYNEQFF
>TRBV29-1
CSVDEGWEGGYGYTF
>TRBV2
CASSELLAGALNEQFF
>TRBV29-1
CSVRERDVRETQYF
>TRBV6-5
CASRKDRGYQPQHF
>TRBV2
CASRGEIRGEQFF
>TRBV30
CAWSVPGLVTAAQHF
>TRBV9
CASSVETSATYEQYF
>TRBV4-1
CASSQSGGSYGYTF